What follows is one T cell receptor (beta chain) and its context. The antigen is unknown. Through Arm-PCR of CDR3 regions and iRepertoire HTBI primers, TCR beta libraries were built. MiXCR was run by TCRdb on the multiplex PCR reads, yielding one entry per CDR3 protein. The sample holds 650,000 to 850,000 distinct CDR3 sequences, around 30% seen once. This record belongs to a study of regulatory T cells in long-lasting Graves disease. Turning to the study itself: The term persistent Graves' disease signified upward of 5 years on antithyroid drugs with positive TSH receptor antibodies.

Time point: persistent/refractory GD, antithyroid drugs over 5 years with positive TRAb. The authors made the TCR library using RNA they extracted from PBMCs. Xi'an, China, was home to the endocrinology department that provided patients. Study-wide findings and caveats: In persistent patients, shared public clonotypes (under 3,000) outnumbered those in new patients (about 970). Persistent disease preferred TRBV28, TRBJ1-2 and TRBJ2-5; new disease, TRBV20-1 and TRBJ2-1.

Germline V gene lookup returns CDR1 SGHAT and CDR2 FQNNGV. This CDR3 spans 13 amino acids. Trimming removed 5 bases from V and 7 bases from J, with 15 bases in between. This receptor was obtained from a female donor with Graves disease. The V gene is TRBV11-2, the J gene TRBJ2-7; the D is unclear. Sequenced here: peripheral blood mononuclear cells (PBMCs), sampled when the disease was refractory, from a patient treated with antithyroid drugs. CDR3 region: CASSRPAVGEQYF. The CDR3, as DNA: TGTGCCAGCAGCCGACCGGCCGTCGGGGAGCAGTACTTC.